This T cell receptor (beta chain) was obtained from a study of response to subunit inactivated influenza vaccine. Study results and caveats: Researchers suggested that each seasonal influenza vaccination recruits few new T cells.

This clonotype has more than one count but fewer than ten. Its antigen is unidentified. In TCRdb, the RT-PCR reads were re-called with MiXCR into one record per CDR3 protein. Here the sample spans around 500,000 distinct CDR3 sequences, approximately 10% being singletons. The clonotype originates from a man over 45 who received an inactivated influenza vaccine. The sample in question was PBMCs from blood, obtained about 6 weeks after vaccination.

The CDR3: CASSLSDGAYGYTF. The DNA of the CDR3 is TGTGCCAGCAGCTTATCAGATGGAGCCTATGGCTACACCTTC. The chain is built from TRBV7-6 and TRBJ1-2; D not resolved. Between the trimmed V and J ends, which lost 2 bases and 4 bases, there was a span of 11 bases. CDR3 length equals 14 residues. Germline CDR1 SGHVS, CDR2 FNYEAQ.